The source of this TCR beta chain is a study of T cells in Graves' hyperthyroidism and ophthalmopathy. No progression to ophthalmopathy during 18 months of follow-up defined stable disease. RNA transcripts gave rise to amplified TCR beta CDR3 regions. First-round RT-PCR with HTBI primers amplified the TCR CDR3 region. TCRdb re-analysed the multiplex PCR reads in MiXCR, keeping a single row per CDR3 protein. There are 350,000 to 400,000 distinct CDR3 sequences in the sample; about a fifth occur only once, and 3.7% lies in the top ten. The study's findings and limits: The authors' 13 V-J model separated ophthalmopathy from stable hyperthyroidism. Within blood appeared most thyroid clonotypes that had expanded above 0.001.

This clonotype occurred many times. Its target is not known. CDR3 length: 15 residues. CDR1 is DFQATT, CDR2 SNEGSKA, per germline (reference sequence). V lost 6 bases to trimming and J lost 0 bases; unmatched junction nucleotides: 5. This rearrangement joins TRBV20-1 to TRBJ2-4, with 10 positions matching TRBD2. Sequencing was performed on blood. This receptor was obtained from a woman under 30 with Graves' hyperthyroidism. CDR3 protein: CSAPGLAVAKNIQYF. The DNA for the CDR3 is TGCAGTGCCCCCGGACTAGCGGTAGCCAAAAACATTCAGTACTTC.